Listed below are T cell receptor beta chains from one sample, sequenced in a study of blood T cell repertoires in COVID-19. Method: immunoSEQ multiplex PCR; TCRdb's copy keeps in-frame clones and lacks some. The table records 35,000 to 45,000 clones, roughly 88% of them present only once. The sequenced material came from peripheral blood. These receptors all stem from a human donor in a cohort sampled during active COVID-19. Both conserved end residues are part of each CDR3. Each record gives: D gene, V gene, J gene, clone size, CDR3 DNA, CDR3 protein. A D gene is named only where the DNA matches it firmly. Part of the rows lack a size; the others show once, few, many or a class for expanded clones.

D: TRBD1
V: TRBV5-1
J: TRBJ2-1
size: -
DNA: TGCGCCAGCAGCATGGACAGGGCCGTGAATGAGCAGTTCTTC
CDR3: CASSMDRAVNEQFF

D: TRBD2
V: TRBV18
J: TRBJ2-1
size: -
DNA: TGTGCCGGCTCACGCGGGGGGGCGAGGAACAATGAGCAGTTCTTC
CDR3: CAGSRGGARNNEQFF

D: -
V: TRBV28
J: TRBJ1-1
size: once
DNA: TGTGCCAGCAGTTTTCAGTACGTTGAAGCTTTCTTT
CDR3: CASSFQYVEAFF

D: TRBD2
V: TRBV2
J: TRBJ2-3
size: -
DNA: TGTGCCAGCAGCTTTCCGCGGGAGAGTGACACAGATACGCAGTATTTT
CDR3: CASSFPRESDTDTQYF

D: -
V: TRBV19
J: TRBJ2-6
size: -
DNA: TGTGCCAGTAGTAGCGTTGACTCTGGGGCCAACGTCCTGACTTTC
CDR3: CASSSVDSGANVLTF

D: TRBD2
V: TRBV7-2
J: TRBJ2-7
size: -
DNA: TGTGCCAGCAGCTTAGGGGTTAGCGGGGTGGAGCAGTACTTC
CDR3: CASSLGVSGVEQYF

D: -
V: TRBV5-1
J: TRBJ1-4
size: once
DNA: TGCGCCAGCAGCCCGCAGGGAACTAATGAAAAACTGTTTTTT
CDR3: CASSPQGTNEKLFF

D: TRBD2
V: TRBV19
J: TRBJ2-3
size: -
DNA: TGTGCCAGTAGTAGTGGGGCGGGAGGAGTCACAGATACGCAGTATTTT
CDR3: CASSSGAGGVTDTQYF

D: TRBD1
V: TRBV3-1/TRBV3-2
J: TRBJ1-5
size: once
DNA: TGTGCCAGACGAAAATGCCCAGACAGGGAGGAGTATAGCAATCAGCCCCAGCATTTT
CDR3: CARRKCPDREEYSNQPQHF

D: -
V: TRBV6-1
J: TRBJ2-3
size: once
DNA: TGTGCCAGCAGTGACAGGGTCCTTCTCACAGATACGCAGTATTTT
CDR3: CASSDRVLLTDTQYF

D: -
V: TRBV6-5
J: TRBJ1-3
size: -
DNA: TGTGCCAGCAGGAAAGGGACACTCGGAAACACCATATATTTT
CDR3: CASRKGTLGNTIYF

D: TRBD1
V: TRBV27
J: TRBJ1-2
size: -
DNA: TGTGCCAGCAGTAGAGGGGGGACAGAAGGCTACACCTTC
CDR3: CASSRGGTEGYTF

D: -
V: TRBV10-2
J: TRBJ2-5
size: few
DNA: TGCGCCAGCAGTGACGGGTACCAAGAGACCCAGTACTTC
CDR3: CASSDGYQETQYF

D: TRBD1
V: TRBV3-1/TRBV3-2
J: TRBJ1-2
size: -
DNA: TGTGCCAGCAGCCAAATGGGGGCAGGGGGTCTGTCTGGCTACACCTTC
CDR3: CASSQMGAGGLSGYTF

D: TRBD2
V: TRBV9
J: TRBJ2-3
size: -
DNA: TGTGCCAGCAGCCCGAGCGGGAGGGACACAGATACGCAGTATTTT
CDR3: CASSPSGRDTDTQYF

D: -
V: TRBV5-1
J: TRBJ2-3
size: -
DNA: TGCGCCAGCAGCGCGGTGGGGGGAGGAAGATCAGATACGCAGTATTTT
CDR3: CASSAVGGGRSDTQYF

D: TRBD1
V: TRBV24-1
J: TRBJ1-4
size: -
DNA: TGTGCCACCAGTGATTGGGACAGGGAGGTTGAAAAACTGTTTTTT
CDR3: CATSDWDREVEKLFF

D: -
V: TRBV29-1
J: TRBJ1-3
size: -
DNA: TGCAGCGCCTCGACAGCTGGACCTGGAAACACCATATATTTT
CDR3: CSASTAGPGNTIYF

D: TRBD1
V: TRBV19
J: TRBJ1-2
size: -
DNA: TGTGCCAGTAGTCCTGACAGGGGGCGAGGCACCTTC
CDR3: CASSPDRGRGTF

D: -
V: TRBV15
J: TRBJ1-1
size: -
DNA: TGTGCCACCAGCCCCCGTTATGAACATAAGAACACTGAAGCTTTCTTT
CDR3: CATSPRYEHKNTEAFF

D: -
V: TRBV19
J: TRBJ2-2
size: -
DNA: TGTGCCAGCAACTCCCTAGGGGGGGGCGGCACCGGGGAGCTGTTTTTT
CDR3: CASNSLGGGGTGELFF

D: TRBD1
V: TRBV19
J: TRBJ1-3
size: -
DNA: TGTGCCAGTAGTTTGGACAGGCCTTACTCTGGAAACACCATATATTTT
CDR3: CASSLDRPYSGNTIYF

D: -
V: TRBV6-1
J: TRBJ2-3
size: -
DNA: TGTGCCAGCAGTGAAAAGGAAGAGGGTGGGGATACGCAGTATTTT
CDR3: CASSEKEEGGDTQYF

D: -
V: TRBV30
J: TRBJ1-5
size: -
DNA: TGTGCCTGGAGTGTAGGAACAGCTAATCAGCCCCAGCATTTT
CDR3: CAWSVGTANQPQHF

D: -
V: TRBV29-1
J: TRBJ1-3
size: once
DNA: TGCAGCGTCTCCGTTGGGACATCTGGAAACACCATATATTTT
CDR3: CSVSVGTSGNTIYF

D: -
V: TRBV6-4
J: TRBJ2-3
size: -
DNA: TGTGCCAGCAGTGAAAGGGGCGGCACAGATACGCAGTATTTT
CDR3: CASSERGGTDTQYF

D: TRBD2
V: TRBV29-1
J: TRBJ2-1
size: -
DNA: TGCAGCGCTAGACTAGCGAGCTACAATGAGCAGTTCTTC
CDR3: CSARLASYNEQFF

D: -
V: TRBV28
J: TRBJ1-2
size: -
DNA: TGTGCCAGCAGTTTGGGGAGCTATGGCTACACCTTC
CDR3: CASSLGSYGYTF

D: TRBD2
V: TRBV7-2
J: TRBJ2-5
size: -
DNA: TGTGCCAGCAGCTTAGCTGCTGCGACTAGCGGGAGTCCGGAGACCCAGTACTTC
CDR3: CASSLAAATSGSPETQYF

D: -
V: TRBV7-2
J: TRBJ1-1
size: once
DNA: TGTGCCAGCAGCTTAGCCCGCCCCGGGACTGAAGCTTTCTTT
CDR3: CASSLARPGTEAFF

D: -
V: TRBV7-7
J: TRBJ2-3
size: -
DNA: TGTGCTAGCAGCCTCGGGGGGGACAGGGTCACAGATACGCAGTATTTT
CDR3: CASSLGGDRVTDTQYF

D: TRBD1
V: TRBV28
J: TRBJ2-7
size: -
DNA: TGTGCCAGCAGTGGACAGGGGTTAACCTACGGGCAGTACTTC
CDR3: CASSGQGLTYGQYF

D: TRBD1
V: TRBV2
J: TRBJ1-5
size: -
DNA: TGTGCCAGCAGCCCCCGGGACAGGGGACAGCCCCAGCATTTT
CDR3: CASSPRDRGQPQHF

D: TRBD1
V: TRBV16
J: TRBJ2-3
size: -
DNA: TGTGCCAGCAGCCTGAGGGACAGGGTCGCAGATACGCAGTATTTT
CDR3: CASSLRDRVADTQYF

D: -
V: TRBV5-1
J: TRBJ2-5
size: -
DNA: TGCGCCAGCAGCTGGGGGGAAGAGACCCAGTACTTC
CDR3: CASSWGEETQYF

D: -
V: TRBV18
J: TRBJ1-4
size: -
DNA: TGTGCCAGCTCACAGTCACCAACAGATCATGAAAAACTGTTTTTT
CDR3: CASSQSPTDHEKLFF

D: -
V: TRBV7-2
J: TRBJ1-4
size: -
DNA: TGTGCCAGCAGCCCCCAGGGGTTCTTAGGGGAAAAACTGTTTTTT
CDR3: CASSPQGFLGEKLFF

D: TRBD1
V: TRBV2
J: TRBJ1-4
size: -
DNA: TGTGCCAGCAGTGAACAGGGACAGGGTAGTGAAAAACTGTTTTTT
CDR3: CASSEQGQGSEKLFF

D: -
V: TRBV5-1
J: TRBJ1-5
size: -
DNA: TGCGCCAGCAGCTTGGAATTAGGGGGTCGGCCCCAGCATTTT
CDR3: CASSLELGGRPQHF

D: -
V: TRBV19
J: TRBJ2-1
size: -
DNA: TGTGCCAGTTCGTTGGGCAACTACAATGAGCAGTTCTTC
CDR3: CASSLGNYNEQFF

D: -
V: TRBV28
J: TRBJ2-3
size: -
DNA: TGTGCCAGCAGTTTAAATGTCGGGAGTGGAACAGATACGCAGTATTTT
CDR3: CASSLNVGSGTDTQYF

D: -
V: TRBV11-2
J: TRBJ2-7
size: -
DNA: TGTGCCAGCAGCTTAGGCCTGGGCATCTACGAGCAGTACTTC
CDR3: CASSLGLGIYEQYF

D: -
V: TRBV25-1
J: TRBJ2-2
size: -
DNA: TGTGCCAGCAGCCCGGTAGACAGGAACACCGGGGAGCTGTTTTTT
CDR3: CASSPVDRNTGELFF

D: -
V: TRBV19
J: TRBJ2-7
size: -
DNA: TGTGCCAGTAGTATTGCGGGAATGACAGACTACGAGCAGTACTTC
CDR3: CASSIAGMTDYEQYF

D: TRBD1
V: TRBV6-5
J: TRBJ1-1
size: -
DNA: TGTGCCAGCACCCGGGACAGGGGATTCACTGAAGCTTTCTTT
CDR3: CASTRDRGFTEAFF

D: -
V: TRBV21-1
J: TRBJ2-7
size: -
DNA: TGTGCCAGCAGCCCCGACAGGGATACCTACGAGCAGTACTTC
CDR3: CASSPDRDTYEQYF

D: TRBD2
V: TRBV7-9
J: TRBJ2-3
size: -
DNA: TGTGCCAGCAGCCAGTCTACAGCGGGAGAATCAGATACGCAGTATTTT
CDR3: CASSQSTAGESDTQYF

D: -
V: TRBV6-5
J: TRBJ1-1
size: -
DNA: TGTGCCAGCAGGGGGCGTAGAACTGAAGCTTTCTTT
CDR3: CASRGRRTEAFF

D: -
V: TRBV6-1
J: TRBJ2-1
size: -
DNA: TGTGCCAGCAGTGAATCCCTAGGGGACTCCTACAATGAGCAGTTCTTC
CDR3: CASSESLGDSYNEQFF

D: -
V: TRBV6-1
J: TRBJ1-2
size: -
DNA: TGTGCCAGCAGTGACAGGATCCCTCCAGAATATGGCTACACCTTC
CDR3: CASSDRIPPEYGYTF

D: TRBD1
V: TRBV5-4
J: TRBJ1-5
size: once
DNA: TGTGCCAGCAGCTCCTCAGGGGGGAATAACCAGCCCCAGCATTTT
CDR3: CASSSSGGNNQPQHF

D: TRBD2
V: TRBV29-1
J: TRBJ2-7
size: -
DNA: TGCAGCGCGGGACTAGCGGGAGATCTGTCCTACGAGCAGTACTTC
CDR3: CSAGLAGDLSYEQYF

D: TRBD2
V: TRBV5-1
J: TRBJ2-7
size: -
DNA: TGCGCCAGCAGCCGCGGGACTAGCGGGAGTATGAGGAGATCCTACGAGCAGTACTTC
CDR3: CASSRGTSGSMRRSYEQYF

D: -
V: TRBV5-1
J: TRBJ1-1
size: -
DNA: TGCGCCAGCAGAACGGTGGGGGGTCTGGGCACTGAAGCTTTCTTT
CDR3: CASRTVGGLGTEAFF